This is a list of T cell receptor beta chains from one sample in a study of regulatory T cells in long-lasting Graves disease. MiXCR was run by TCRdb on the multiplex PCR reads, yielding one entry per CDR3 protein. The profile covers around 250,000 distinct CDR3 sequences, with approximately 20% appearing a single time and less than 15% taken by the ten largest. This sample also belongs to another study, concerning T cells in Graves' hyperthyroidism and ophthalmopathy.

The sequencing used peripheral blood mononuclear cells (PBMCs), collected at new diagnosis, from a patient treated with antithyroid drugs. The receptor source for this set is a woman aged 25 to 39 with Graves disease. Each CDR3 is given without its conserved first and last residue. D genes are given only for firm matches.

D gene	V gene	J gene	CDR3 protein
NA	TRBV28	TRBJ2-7	ASSYRQVSYEQY
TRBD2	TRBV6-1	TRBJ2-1	ASSNSGGSVYNEQF
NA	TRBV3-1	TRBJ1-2	ASSQGAVLVDYGYT
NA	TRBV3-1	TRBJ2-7	ASSQGGPLSEQY
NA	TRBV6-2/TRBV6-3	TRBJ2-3	ASSSPGPADTQY
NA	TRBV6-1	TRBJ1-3	ASSRKVNRASSGNTIY
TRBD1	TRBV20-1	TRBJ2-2	SARDFGQGATGELF
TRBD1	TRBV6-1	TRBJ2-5	ASSGTRTGPQETQY
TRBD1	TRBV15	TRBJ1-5	ATSRGPQGASQPQH
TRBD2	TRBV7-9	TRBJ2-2	ASSPASGGGSGELF
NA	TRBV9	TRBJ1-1	ASSVEEGLTEAF
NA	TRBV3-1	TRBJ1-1	ASSQGSPESF
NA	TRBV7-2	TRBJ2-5	ASSLGWGSGVGETQY
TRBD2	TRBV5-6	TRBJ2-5	ASSFLGGGGKETQY
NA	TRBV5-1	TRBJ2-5	ASSLEGGTQY
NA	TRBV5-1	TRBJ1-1	ASSDIPGPSEAF
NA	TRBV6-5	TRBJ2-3	ASSYSFLDPVGDTQY
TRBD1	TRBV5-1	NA	ASSPDRGGTDTQH
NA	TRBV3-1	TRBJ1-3	ASSVTRSSGNTIY
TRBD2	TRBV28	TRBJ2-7	ASSTPGGGEQY
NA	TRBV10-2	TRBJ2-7	ATSQNEQY
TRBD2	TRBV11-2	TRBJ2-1	ASSFRSGGAGKQF
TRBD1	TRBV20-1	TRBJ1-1	SARRDRDEAF
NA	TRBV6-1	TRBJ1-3	ASRRPGSSGNTIY
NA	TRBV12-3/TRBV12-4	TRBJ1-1	ASSSTEAF
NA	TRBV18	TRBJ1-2	ASSSTVDYGYT
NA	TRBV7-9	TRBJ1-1	ASSFDSEAF
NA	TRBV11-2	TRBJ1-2	ASSSQPNYGYT
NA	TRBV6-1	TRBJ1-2	ASTFDGYYGYT
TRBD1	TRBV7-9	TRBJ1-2	ASSMGQGPFYGYT
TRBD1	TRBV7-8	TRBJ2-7	ASSLGEGAMEQY
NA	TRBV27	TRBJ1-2	ASSLVPGHLYGYT
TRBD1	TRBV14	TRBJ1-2	ASSQVGTAYGYT
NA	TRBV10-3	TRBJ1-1	AIRTARSILTEAF
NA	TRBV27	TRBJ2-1	ASSSLAGSSYNEQF
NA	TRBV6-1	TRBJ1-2	ASSGRLGYVGGYT
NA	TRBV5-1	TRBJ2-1	ASCTSTTTYNEQF
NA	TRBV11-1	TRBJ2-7	ASSFGPTYEQY
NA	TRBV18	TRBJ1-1	ASSPRGAGSNTEAF
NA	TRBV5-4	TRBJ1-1	ASSSWEQEAF
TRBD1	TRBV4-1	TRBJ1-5	ASSQDRARQGGNQPQH
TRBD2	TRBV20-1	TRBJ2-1	SAPLTSGGPNEQF
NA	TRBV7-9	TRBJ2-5	ASSPRPGETQY
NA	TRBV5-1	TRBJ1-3	ASSLVESSGNTIY
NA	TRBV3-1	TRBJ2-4	ASSQVGFSPAKNIQY
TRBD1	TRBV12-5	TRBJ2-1	ASGFETGVDEQF
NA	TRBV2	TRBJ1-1	ANEQGVNTEAF
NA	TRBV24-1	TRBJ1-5	ATSDSEQGPPQPQH
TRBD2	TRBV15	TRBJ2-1	ATSRVASGNEQF
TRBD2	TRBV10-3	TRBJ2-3	AISVPPGTSGGATDTQY
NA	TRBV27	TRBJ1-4	ASSQWGTNEKLF
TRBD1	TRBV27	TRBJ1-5	ASSSRGQPYHRPQH
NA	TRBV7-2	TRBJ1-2	ASSLLPGEDGYT
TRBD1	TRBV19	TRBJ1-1	ASSIQGAMGTEAF
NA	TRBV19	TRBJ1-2	ASSLGSAGYGYT
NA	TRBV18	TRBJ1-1	ASSPPGGVNTEAF
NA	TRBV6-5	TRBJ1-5	ASSYSGVGNQPQH
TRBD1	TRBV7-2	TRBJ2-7	ASSVISGDSYEQY